The sequence of this T cell receptor (beta chain) was determined in a study of neoadjuvant nivolumab and ipilimumab in lung cancer. V shed 2 bases and J shed 0 bases, with 8 bases lying between them. Per the germline V gene, CDR1 is SGHDN and CDR2 is FVKESK. The CDR3 runs 14 residues. Produced via immunoSEQ multiplex PCR; TCRdb's table is partial and in-frame only. The data show roughly 30,000 clones, with approximately 90% seen just once and around 5.1% held by the top ten. This sequence joins TRBV14 and TRBJ2-7; unclear D gene. This receptor was taken from an adult with non-small cell lung cancer. The source material was peripheral blood, sampled after neoadjuvant nivolumab, alone or with ipilimumab, at or shortly before surgery. CDR3 sequence reads: CASSQSVNSYEQYF. The CDR3 DNA follows: TGTGCCAGCAGCCAATCCGTCAACTCCTACGAGCAGTACTTC. Complete variable domain (other parts from reference TRBV14 and TRBJ2-7): EAGVTQFPSHSVIEKGQTVTLRCDPISGHDNLYWYRRVMGKEIKFLLHFVKESKQDESGMPNNRFLAERTGGTYSTLKVQPAELEDSGVYFCASSQSVNSYEQYFGPGTRLTVT.